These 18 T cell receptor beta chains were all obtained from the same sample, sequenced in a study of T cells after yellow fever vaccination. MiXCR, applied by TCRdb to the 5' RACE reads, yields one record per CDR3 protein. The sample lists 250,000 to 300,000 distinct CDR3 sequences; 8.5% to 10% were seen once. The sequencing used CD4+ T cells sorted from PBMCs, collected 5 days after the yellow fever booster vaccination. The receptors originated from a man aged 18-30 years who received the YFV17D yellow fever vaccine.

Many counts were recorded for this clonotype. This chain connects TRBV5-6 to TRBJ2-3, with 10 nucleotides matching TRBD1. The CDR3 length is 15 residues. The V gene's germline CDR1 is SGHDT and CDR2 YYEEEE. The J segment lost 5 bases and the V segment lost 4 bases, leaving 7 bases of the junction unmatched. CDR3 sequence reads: CASSPDRGRVDTQYF. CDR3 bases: TGTGCCAGCAGCCCCGACAGGGGGCGGGTAGATACGCAGTATTTT.

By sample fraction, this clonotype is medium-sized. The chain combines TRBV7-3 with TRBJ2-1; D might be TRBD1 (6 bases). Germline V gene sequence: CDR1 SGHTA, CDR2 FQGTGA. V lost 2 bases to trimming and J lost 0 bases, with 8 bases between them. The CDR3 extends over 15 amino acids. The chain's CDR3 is CASSLGGASYNEQFF. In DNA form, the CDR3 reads TGTGCCAGCAGCTTAGGGGGCGCCTCCTACAATGAGCAGTTCTTC.

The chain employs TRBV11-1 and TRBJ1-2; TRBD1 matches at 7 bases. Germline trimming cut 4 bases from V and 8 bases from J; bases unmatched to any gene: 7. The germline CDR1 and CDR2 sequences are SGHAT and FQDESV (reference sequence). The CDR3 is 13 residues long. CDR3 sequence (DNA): TGTGCCAGCAGCTCGACAGGGAATCGAGGCTACACCTTC. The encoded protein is CASSSTGNRGYTF.

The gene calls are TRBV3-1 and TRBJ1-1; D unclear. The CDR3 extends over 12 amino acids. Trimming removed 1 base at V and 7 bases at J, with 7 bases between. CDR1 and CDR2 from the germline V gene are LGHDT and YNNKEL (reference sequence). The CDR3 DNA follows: TGTGCCAGCAGCCAAGGGCCAAGTGAAGCTTTCTTT. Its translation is CASSQGPSEAFF. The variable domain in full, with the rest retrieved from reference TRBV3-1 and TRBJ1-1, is DTAVSQTPKYLVTQMGNDKSIKCEQNLGHDTMYWYKQDSKKFLKIMFSYNNKELIINETVPNRFSPKSPDKAHLNLHINSLELGDSAVYFCASSQGPSEAFFGQGTRLTVV.

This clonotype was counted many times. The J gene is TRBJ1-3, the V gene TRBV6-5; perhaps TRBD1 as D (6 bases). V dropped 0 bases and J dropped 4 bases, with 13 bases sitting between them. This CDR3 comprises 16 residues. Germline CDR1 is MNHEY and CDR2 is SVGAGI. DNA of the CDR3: TGTGCCAGCAGTTACTCGTTGGCAGGGACAGGAAACACCATATATTTT. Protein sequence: CASSYSLAGTGNTIYF.

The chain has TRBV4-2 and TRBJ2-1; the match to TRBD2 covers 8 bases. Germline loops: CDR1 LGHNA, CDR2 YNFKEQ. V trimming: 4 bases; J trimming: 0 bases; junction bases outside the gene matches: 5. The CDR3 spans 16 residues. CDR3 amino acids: CASSPGAGVSYNEQFF. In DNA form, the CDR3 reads TGTGCCAGCAGCCCCGGAGCGGGGGTCTCCTACAATGAGCAGTTCTTC.

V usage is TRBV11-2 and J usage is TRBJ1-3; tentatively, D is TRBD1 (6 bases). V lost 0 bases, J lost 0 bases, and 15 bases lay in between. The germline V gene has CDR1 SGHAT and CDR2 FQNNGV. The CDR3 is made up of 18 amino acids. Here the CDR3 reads CASSLDLPGQFSGNTIYF. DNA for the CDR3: TGTGCCAGCAGCTTAGATCTCCCCGGACAGTTCTCTGGAAACACCATATATTTT.

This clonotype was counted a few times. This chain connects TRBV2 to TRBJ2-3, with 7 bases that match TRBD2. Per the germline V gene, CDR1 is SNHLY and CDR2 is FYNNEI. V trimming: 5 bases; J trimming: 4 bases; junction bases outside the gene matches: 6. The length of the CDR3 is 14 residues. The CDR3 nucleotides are TGTGCCAGCAGTAAAACTAGCGTGGCAGATACGCAGTATTTT. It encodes CASSKTSVADTQYF.

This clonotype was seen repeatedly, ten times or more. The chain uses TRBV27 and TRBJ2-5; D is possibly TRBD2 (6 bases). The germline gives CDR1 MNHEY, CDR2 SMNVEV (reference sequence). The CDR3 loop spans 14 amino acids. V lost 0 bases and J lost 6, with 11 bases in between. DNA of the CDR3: TGTGCCAGCAGTTTATCGTGGGGGGATCAGACCCAGTACTTC. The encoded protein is CASSLSWGDQTQYF.

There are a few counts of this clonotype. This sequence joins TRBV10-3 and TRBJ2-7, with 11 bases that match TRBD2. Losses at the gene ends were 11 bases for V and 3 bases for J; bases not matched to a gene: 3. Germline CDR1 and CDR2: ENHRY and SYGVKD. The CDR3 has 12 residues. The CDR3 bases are TGTGCCGCGGGACTAGCGGTCTACGAGCAGTACTTC. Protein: CAAGLAVYEQYF.

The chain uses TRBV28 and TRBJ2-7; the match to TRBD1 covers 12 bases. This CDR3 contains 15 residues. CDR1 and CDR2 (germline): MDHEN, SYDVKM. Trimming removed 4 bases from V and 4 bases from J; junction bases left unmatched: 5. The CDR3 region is CASSSWDRGLYEQYV. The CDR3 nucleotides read TGTGCCAGCAGTTCCTGGGACAGGGGGCTGTACGAGCAGTACGTC.

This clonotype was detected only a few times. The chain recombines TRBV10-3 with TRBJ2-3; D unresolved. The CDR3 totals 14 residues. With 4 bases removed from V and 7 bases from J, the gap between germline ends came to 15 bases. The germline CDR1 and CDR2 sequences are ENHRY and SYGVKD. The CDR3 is CAISAEARTNTQYF. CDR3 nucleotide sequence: TGTGCCATCAGTGCAGAGGCCCGCACGAATACGCAGTATTTT.

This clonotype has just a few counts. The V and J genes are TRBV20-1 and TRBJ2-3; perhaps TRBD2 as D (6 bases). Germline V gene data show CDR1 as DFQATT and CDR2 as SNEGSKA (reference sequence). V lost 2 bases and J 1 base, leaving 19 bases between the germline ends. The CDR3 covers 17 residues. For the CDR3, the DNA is TGCAGTGCTAGACAATACCGGAGGGAGTCGGGCACAGATACGCAGTATTTT. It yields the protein CSARQYRRESGTDTQYF.

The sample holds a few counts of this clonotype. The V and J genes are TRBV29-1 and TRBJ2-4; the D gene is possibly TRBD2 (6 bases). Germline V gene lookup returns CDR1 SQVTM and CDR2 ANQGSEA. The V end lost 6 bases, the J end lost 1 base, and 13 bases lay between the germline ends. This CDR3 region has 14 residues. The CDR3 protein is CSVQLRGAKNIQYF. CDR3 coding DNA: TGCAGCGTACAACTACGGGGGGCCAAAAACATTCAGTACTTC.

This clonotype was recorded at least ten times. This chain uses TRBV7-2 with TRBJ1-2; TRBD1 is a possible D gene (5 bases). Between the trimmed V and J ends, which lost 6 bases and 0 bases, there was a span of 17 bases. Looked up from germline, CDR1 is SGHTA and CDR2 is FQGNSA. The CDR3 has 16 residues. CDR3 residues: CASSRGYLEANYGYTF. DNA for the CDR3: TGTGCCAGCAGTCGGGGCTATCTCGAAGCTAACTATGGCTACACCTTC. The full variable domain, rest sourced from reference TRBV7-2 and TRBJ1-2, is GAGVSQSPSNKVTEKGKDVELRCDPISGHTALYWYRQSLGQGLEFLIYFQGNSAPDKSGLPSDRFSAERTGGSVSTLTIQRTQQEDSAVYLCASSRGYLEANYGYTFGSGTRLTVV.

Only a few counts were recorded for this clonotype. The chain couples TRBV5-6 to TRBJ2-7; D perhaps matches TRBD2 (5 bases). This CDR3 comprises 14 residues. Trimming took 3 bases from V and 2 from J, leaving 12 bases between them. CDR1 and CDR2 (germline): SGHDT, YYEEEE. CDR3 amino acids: CASSSLAMPYEQYF. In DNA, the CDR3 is TGTGCCAGCAGCTCCTTAGCGATGCCCTACGAGCAGTACTTC.

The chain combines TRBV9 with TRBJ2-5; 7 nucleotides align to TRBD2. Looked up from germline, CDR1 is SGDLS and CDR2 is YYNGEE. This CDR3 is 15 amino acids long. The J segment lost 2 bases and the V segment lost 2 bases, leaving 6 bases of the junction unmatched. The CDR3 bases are TGTGCCAGCAGCGTGGGGACTATTACACAAGAGACCCAGTACTTC. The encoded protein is CASSVGTITQETQYF.

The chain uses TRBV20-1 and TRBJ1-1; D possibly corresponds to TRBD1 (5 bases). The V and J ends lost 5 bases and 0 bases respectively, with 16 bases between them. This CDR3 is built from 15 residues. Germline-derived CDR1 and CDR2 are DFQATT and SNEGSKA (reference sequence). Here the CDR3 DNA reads TGCAGTGCTCGTGGGACGGCGAGGATGAACACTGAAGCTTTCTTT. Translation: CSARGTARMNTEAFF.